This note documents a single T cell receptor beta chain sequence. The target antigen is unknown. This sample was included in a study of brain T cells in children with intractable seizures. The table came from immunoSEQ multiplex PCR; TCRdb's copy has only in-frame clones and leaves some out. The table lists approximately 110,000 clones, around 94% of them singletons. This CDR3 region has 15 residues. The germline CDR1 and CDR2 sequences are LGHDT and YNNKEL (reference sequence). The germline V and J ends were trimmed by 1 base and 1 base, with 10 bases remaining between them. Surgery cases with the highest brain T cell transcript signatures were chosen for sequencing. Pre-surgery treatment included at least one anti-epileptic drug. Points from the study as a whole: Pre-surgery blood may have been undersampled, hiding some clones. Viral specificity was inferred only from CDR3 similarity; HCMV serostatus was unknown.

This sequence was found in a boy in the first two years of life with hemimegalencephaly and intractable seizures. The source was peripheral blood, collected at surgery. The V gene is TRBV3-1 (or the pseudogene TRBV3-2), the J gene TRBJ2-5; tentative D call: TRBD2 (5 bases). The DNA of the CDR3 is TGTGCCAGCAGCCAAGGGAGGAACCTCCAAGAGACCCAGTACTTC. Protein product: CASSQGRNLQETQYF.